The source of this T cell receptor beta chain is a study of blood T cell repertoires in COVID-19. V was clipped by 7 bases and J by 3 bases, with 15 bases between them. Germline loops: CDR1 MNHEY, CDR2 SMNVEV (reference sequence). The CDR3 runs to 15 residues. Original methodology: Researchers report that nucleated cell counts were estimated from reference gene primer amplification. Clones were read by immunoSEQ multiplex PCR, and TCRdb kept only the in-frame ones, dropping some. V and J calls and clone size are given by that table; D and trimming were obtained from the DNA. Seen here are fewer than 250,000 clones, about 77% observed once, and the top ten hold about a sixth. Participants spanned ages about 18 to 100 years and resided in roughly 22 US areas.

The receptor comes from a woman between 50 and 59 years old with acute COVID-19. The sequencing input was PBMCs or T cells enriched from blood (not recorded which). The genes are TRBV27 and TRBJ1-4; no definite D call. CDR3 bases: TGTGCCAGCACCTCTTTCCCCGGAGCTAATGAAAAACTGTTTTTT. It yields the protein CASTSFPGANEKLFF.